The 10 T cell receptor beta chains presented below share a single source sample, sequenced in a study of long-term antiretroviral therapy in people with HIV. Sequencing used immunoSEQ v3.0 at survey level. Profiled with immunoSEQ multiplex PCR; TCRdb holds only in-frame clones, not every one. The sample has approximately 25,000 clones; roughly 85% are singletons. The sequencing here drew on unsorted PBMCs, taken 1.2 years after starting antiretroviral therapy. All receptors derive from a middle-aged man with HIV.

This clone occurred once. The gene calls are TRBV5-1 and TRBJ2-7; tentatively, D is TRBD1 or TRBD2 (6 bases each). Trimming took 0 bases from V and 6 from J, leaving 13 bases between them. Germline assignment: CDR1 SGHRS and CDR2 YFSETQ. CDR3 length: 14 amino acids. The CDR3 DNA sequence: TGCGCCAGCAGCTTGGGGGGGGCCCTAAGCGAGCAGTACTTC. This gives the protein CASSLGGALSEQYF.

V and J are TRBV27 and TRBJ1-1, with D maybe TRBD1 (5 bases). The germline V and J ends were trimmed by 6 bases and 1 base, with 9 bases remaining between them. Germline CDR1 is MNHEY and CDR2 is SMNVEV (reference sequence). CDR3 length equals 13 residues. The CDR3 DNA is TGTGCCAGCAGCCAAGGGGAGAACACTGAAGCTTTCTTT. It is translated as CASSQGENTEAFF.

The chain has TRBV5-1 and TRBJ2-2; the D is unclear. V was cut by 0 bases and J by 3 bases, with 6 bases left in between. The CDR3 extends over 14 amino acids. Germline lookup yields CDR1 SGHRS and CDR2 YFSETQ. The CDR3 bases are TGCGCCAGCAGCTTGGGGGTGGACACCGGGGAGCTGTTTTTT. This codes for CASSLGVDTGELFF. Supplemented by reference TRBV5-1 and TRBJ2-2, the full variable domain reads KAGVTQTPRYLIKTRGQQVTLSCSPISGHRSVSWYQQTPGQGLQFLFEYFSETQRNKGNFPGRFSGRQFSNSRSEMNVSTLELGDSALYLCASSLGVDTGELFFGEGSRLTVL.

V is TRBV19 and J is TRBJ2-5; 7 bases are a match to TRBD2. CDR3 length: 14 residues. The trim removed 9 bases at V and 0 bases at J, leaving 7 bases unmatched. The germline gives CDR1 LNHDA, CDR2 SQIVND (reference sequence). The CDR3 region has the DNA TGTGCCAGCGGGGCGGGGGACCACCAAGAGACCCAGTACTTC. Translating it yields CASGAGDHQETQYF.

The V and J genes are TRBV5-1 and TRBJ2-1; TRBD2 aligns across 7 bases. Looked up from germline, CDR1 is SGHRS and CDR2 is YFSETQ. This CDR3 spans 17 amino acids. The trim removed 4 bases at V and 0 bases at J, leaving 10 bases unmatched. CDR3 amino acids: CASSMSLAATSYNEQFF. The CDR3 DNA sequence: TGCGCCAGCAGCATGTCCCTAGCGGCCACCTCCTACAATGAGCAGTTCTTC. The whole variable domain, remainder taken from reference TRBV5-1 and TRBJ2-1, is KAGVTQTPRYLIKTRGQQVTLSCSPISGHRSVSWYQQTPGQGLQFLFEYFSETQRNKGNFPGRFSGRQFSNSRSEMNVSTLELGDSALYLCASSMSLAATSYNEQFFGPGTRLTVL.

In this sample, this clone turned up a few times. This chain connects TRBV6-1 to TRBJ1-2, with 8 bases aligning to TRBD1. V lost 7 bases to trimming and J lost 4 bases; unmatched junction nucleotides: 8. CDR1 and CDR2 (germline): MNHNS, SASEGT. The CDR3 is 14 amino acids. The CDR3: CASNGRTGTYGYTF. The CDR3 nucleotides are TGTGCCAGCAATGGTAGGACAGGGACCTATGGCTACACCTTC.

The table lists this clone with a few counts. J is TRBJ1-6 and V is TRBV6-5, with D perhaps TRBD1 (5 bases). Germline-derived CDR1 and CDR2 are MNHEY and SVGAGI. V was shortened by 2 bases and J by 10 bases, with 12 bases between the two germline ends. The CDR3 extends over 14 amino acids. The CDR3 protein is CASSYQGIGSPLHF. The DNA for the CDR3 is TGTGCCAGCAGTTACCAGGGTATCGGCTCACCCCTCCACTTT.

The chain employs TRBV5-1 and TRBJ2-3; D perhaps matches TRBD1 (6 bases). V gave up 3 bases and J gave up 0 bases, with 11 bases separating them. In germline, CDR1 is SGHRS, CDR2 YFSETQ. The CDR3 sequence is 15 residues long. CDR3 DNA: TGCGCCAGCAGCTCCGGACAGACTAGCACAGATACGCAGTATTTT. Protein product: CASSSGQTSTDTQYF. The entire variable domain, with the rest obtained from reference TRBV5-1 and TRBJ2-3, is as follows: KAGVTQTPRYLIKTRGQQVTLSCSPISGHRSVSWYQQTPGQGLQFLFEYFSETQRNKGNFPGRFSGRQFSNSRSEMNVSTLELGDSALYLCASSSGQTSTDTQYFGPGTRLTVL.

The rearrangement links TRBV28 to TRBJ2-7; either TRBD1 or TRBD2 may supply D (5 bases each). CDR3 length: 12 amino acids. V shed 5 bases and J shed 8 bases, with 13 bases lying between them. Germline CDR1 MDHEN, CDR2 SYDVKM. CDR3: CASSRGRPQQYF. CDR3 sequence (DNA): TGTGCCAGCAGTCGGGGACGGCCGCAGCAGTACTTC.

The rearrangement joins TRBV28 to TRBJ2-3; 9 bases agree with TRBD2. After removal of 6 bases from V and 5 bases from J, the junction contained 6 bases not matched to a gene. Germline CDR1 MDHEN, CDR2 SYDVKM. The CDR3 has 14 amino acids. CDR3 sequence: CASRGGGARDTQYF. CDR3 bases: TGTGCCAGCAGGGGCGGGGGGGCGAGAGATACGCAGTATTTT.